The sequence of this TCR beta chain was determined in a study of vaccination effects on CD4 cells after COVID-19. About the study: Two-dose vaccination with either BNT162b2 or mRNA-1273 was given to the participants.

Study-wide results and limits: Pronounced clonal contraction occurred in clones induced by infection and by vaccine late after vaccination. There were few convalescent patients in the study and no early post-infection timepoints.

The data were produced by immunoSEQ multiplex PCR, yet TCRdb's version contains in-frame clones alone and is incomplete. The repertoire holds approximately 33,000 clones, with approximately 72% as singletons. Comments on this clone: Its antigen is not known.

Germline V gene data show CDR1 as SGHRS and CDR2 as YFSETQ. The CDR3 is made up of 15 amino acids. The V end was cut by 4 bases, the J end by 7 bases, with 17 bases between. Under the ViraFEST assay, PBMC were stimulated with viral peptide pools so that antigen-specific CD4+ T cells expanded. Sequencing was performed afterwards. CD4+ T cell isolation took place after more than eight days of culture. It was between March and December 2020 that the person had a SARS-CoV-2 infection confirmed by PCR. Half the medium was swapped for IL-2 medium on days 3 and 7. The source of this sequence is a human donor who had a prior SARS-CoV-2 infection. The specimen comprised CD4+ T cells from PBMCs cultured with HCoV-NL63 spike peptides, sampled before COVID-19 vaccination. V gene TRBV5-1 combines with J gene TRBJ2-2; possibly TRBD1 or TRBD2 for D (6 bases each). The CDR3 region has the DNA TGCGCCAGCAGCCCCGCGCAGGGGCGGGGCGGGGAGCTGTTTTTT. Its protein is CASSPAQGRGGELFF.